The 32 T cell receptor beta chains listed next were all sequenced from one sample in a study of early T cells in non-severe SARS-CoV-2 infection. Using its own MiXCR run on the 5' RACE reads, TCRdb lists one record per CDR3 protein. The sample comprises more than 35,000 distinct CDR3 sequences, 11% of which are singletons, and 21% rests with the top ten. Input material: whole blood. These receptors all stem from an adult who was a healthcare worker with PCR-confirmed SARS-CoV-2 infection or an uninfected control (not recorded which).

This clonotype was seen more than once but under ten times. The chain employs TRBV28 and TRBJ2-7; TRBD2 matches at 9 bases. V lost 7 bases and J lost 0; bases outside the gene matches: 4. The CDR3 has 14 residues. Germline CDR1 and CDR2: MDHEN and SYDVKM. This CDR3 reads CASNLSGSSYEQYF. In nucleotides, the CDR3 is TGTGCCAGCAACCTTAGCGGGAGCTCCTACGAGCAGTACTTC.

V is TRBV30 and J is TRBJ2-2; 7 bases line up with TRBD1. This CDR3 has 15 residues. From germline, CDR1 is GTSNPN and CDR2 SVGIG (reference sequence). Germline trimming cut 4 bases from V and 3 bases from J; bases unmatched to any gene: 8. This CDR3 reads CAWTPGTVYTGELFF. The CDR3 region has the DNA TGTGCCTGGACTCCCGGGACAGTCTACACCGGGGAGCTGTTTTTT.

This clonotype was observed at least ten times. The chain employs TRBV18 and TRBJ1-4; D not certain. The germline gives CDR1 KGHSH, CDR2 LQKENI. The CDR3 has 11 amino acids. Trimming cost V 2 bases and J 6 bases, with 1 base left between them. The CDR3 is CASSPDEKLFF. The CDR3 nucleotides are TGTGCCAGCTCACCAGATGAAAAACTGTTTTTT.

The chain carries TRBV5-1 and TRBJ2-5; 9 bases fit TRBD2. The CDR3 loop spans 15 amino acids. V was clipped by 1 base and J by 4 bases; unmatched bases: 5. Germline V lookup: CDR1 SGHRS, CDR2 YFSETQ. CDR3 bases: TGCGCCAGCAGCTTGAGTAGCGGGAGAGTAGAGACCCAGTACTTC. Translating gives CASSLSSGRVETQYF.

As DNA, the CDR3 is TGCAGTGCTTCCCGACAGGCATCGAAGGGAAACACCATATATTTT. It encodes CSASRQASKGNTIYF. The gene calls are TRBV20-1 and TRBJ1-3; weak D call: TRBD1 (6 bases). V gave up 5 bases and J gave up 4 bases, with 18 bases separating them. The CDR3 contains 15 residues. Germline CDR1 reads DFQATT; CDR2 reads SNEGSKA (reference sequence).

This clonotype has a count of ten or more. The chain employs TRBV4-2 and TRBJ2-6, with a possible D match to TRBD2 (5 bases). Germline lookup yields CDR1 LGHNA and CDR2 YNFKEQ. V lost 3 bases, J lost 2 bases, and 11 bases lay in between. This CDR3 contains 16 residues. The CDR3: CASSHDRGTGANVLTF. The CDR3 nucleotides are TGTGCCAGCAGCCATGATCGGGGTACTGGGGCCAACGTCCTGACTTTC.

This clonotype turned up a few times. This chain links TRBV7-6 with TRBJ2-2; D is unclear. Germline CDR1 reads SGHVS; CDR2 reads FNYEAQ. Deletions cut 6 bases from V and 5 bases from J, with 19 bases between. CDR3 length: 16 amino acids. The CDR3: CASSPTGPRGTGELFF. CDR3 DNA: TGTGCCAGCAGTCCTACCGGGCCCCGAGGTACCGGGGAGCTGTTTTTT.

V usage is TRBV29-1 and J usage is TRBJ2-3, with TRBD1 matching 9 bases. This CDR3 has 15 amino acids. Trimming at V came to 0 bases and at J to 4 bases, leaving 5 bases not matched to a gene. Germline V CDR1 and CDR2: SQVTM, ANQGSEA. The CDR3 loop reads CSVEDPQGAADTQYF. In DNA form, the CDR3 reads TGCAGCGTTGAAGATCCACAGGGGGCGGCAGATACGCAGTATTTT.

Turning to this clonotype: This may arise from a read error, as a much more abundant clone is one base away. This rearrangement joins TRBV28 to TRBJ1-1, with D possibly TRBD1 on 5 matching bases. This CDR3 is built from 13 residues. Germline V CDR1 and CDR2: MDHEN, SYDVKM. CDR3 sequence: CAGSLGTNTEAFF. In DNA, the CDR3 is TGTGCCGGCAGCTTGGGGACGAACACTGAAGCTTTCTTT.

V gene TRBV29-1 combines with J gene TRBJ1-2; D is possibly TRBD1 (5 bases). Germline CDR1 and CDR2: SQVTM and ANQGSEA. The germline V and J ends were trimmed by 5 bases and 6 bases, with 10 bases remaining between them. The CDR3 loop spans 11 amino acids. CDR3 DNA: TGCAGCGTTATGGGGGGTAATGGCTACACCTTC. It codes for CSVMGGNGYTF.

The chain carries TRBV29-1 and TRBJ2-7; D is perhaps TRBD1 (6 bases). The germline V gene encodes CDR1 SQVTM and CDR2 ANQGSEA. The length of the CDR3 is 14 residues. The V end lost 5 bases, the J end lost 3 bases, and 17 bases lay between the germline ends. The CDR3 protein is CSVLQGQGGYEQYF. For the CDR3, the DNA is TGCAGCGTTCTGCAGGGTCAAGGGGGCTACGAGCAGTACTTC.

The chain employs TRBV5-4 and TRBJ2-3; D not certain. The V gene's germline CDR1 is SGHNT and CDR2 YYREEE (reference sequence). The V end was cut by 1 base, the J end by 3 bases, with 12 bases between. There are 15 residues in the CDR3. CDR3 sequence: CASSLTPLGTDTQYF. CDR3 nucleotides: TGTGCCAGCAGCTTGACCCCCCTCGGGACAGATACGCAGTATTTT.

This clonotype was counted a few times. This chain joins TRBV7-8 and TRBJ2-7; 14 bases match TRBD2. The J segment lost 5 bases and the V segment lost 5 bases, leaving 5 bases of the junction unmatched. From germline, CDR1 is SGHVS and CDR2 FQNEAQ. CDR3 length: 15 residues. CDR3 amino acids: CASSLGLAGAHEQYF. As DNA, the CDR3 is TGTGCCAGCAGCCTGGGACTAGCGGGAGCCCACGAGCAGTACTTC.

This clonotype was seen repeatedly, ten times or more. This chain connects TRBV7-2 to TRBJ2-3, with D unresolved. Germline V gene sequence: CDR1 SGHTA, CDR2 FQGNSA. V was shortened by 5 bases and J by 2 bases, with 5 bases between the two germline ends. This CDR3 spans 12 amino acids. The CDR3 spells CASSLFTDTQYF. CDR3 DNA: TGTGCCAGCAGCCTTTTCACAGATACGCAGTATTTT. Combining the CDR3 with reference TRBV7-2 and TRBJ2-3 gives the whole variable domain GAGVSQSPSNKVTEKGKDVELRCDPISGHTALYWYRQSLGQGLEFLIYFQGNSAPDKSGLPSDRFSAERTGGSVSTLTIQRTQQEDSAVYLCASSLFTDTQYFGPGTRLTVL.

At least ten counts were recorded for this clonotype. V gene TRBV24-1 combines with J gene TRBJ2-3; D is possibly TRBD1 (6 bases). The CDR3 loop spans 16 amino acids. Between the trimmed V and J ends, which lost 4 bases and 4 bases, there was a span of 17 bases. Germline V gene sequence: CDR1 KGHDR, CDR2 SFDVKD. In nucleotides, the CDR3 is TGTGCCACCAGTGACCACGGGACACCCTCCCCAGATACGCAGTATTTT. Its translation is CATSDHGTPSPDTQYF.

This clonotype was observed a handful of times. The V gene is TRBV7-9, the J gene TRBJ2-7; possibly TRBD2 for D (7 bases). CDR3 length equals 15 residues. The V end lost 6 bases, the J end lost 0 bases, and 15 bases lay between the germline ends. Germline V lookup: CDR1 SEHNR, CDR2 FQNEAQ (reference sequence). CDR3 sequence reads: CASSSPRGASYEQYF. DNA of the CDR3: TGTGCCAGCAGTTCTCCCCGGGGGGCCTCCTACGAGCAGTACTTC.

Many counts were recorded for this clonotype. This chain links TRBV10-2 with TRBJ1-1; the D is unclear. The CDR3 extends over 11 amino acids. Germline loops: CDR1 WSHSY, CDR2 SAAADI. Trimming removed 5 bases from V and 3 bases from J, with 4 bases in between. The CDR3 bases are TGCGCCAGCAGTACAGACACTGAAGCTTTCTTT. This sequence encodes CASSTDTEAFF.

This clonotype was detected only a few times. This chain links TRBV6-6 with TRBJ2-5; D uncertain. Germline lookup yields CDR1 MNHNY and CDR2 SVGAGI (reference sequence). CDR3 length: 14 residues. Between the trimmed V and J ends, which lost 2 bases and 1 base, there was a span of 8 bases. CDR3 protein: CASSYPVAQETQYF. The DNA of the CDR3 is TGTGCCAGCAGTTACCCGGTGGCCCAAGAGACCCAGTACTTC.

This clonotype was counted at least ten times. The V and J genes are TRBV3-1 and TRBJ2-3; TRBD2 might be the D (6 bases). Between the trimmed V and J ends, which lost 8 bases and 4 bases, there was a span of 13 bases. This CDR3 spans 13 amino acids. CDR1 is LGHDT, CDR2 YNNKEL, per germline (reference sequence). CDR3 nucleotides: TGTGCCAGCGGCGGGGCCTTCTCAGATACGCAGTATTTT. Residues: CASGGAFSDTQYF.

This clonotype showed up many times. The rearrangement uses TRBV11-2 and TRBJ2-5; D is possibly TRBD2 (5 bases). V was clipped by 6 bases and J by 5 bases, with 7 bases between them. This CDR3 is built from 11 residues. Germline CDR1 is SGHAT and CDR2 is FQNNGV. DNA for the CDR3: TGTGCCAGCAGGTCGGGGGAGACCCAGTACTTC. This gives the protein CASRSGETQYF.

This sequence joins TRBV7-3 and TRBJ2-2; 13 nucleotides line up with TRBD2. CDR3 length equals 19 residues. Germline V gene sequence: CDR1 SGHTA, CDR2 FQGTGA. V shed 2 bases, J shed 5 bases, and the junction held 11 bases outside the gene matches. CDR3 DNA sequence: TGTGCCAGCAGCTTAGTACCACTAGCGGGAGGGCCAAATACCGGGGAGCTGTTTTTT. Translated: CASSLVPLAGGPNTGELFF.

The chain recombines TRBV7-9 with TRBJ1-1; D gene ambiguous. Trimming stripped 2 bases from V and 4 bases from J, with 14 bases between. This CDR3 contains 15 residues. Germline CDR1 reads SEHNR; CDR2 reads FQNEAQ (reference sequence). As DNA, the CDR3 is TGTGCCAGCAGCTTAAAAGTCGGTTTGCTCACTGAAGCTTTCTTT. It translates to CASSLKVGLLTEAFF.

The CDR3 region is CASSTTGGEQYF. CDR3 in DNA: TGTGCCAGCAGTACCACAGGGGGCGAGCAGTACTTC. The chain couples TRBV28 to TRBJ2-7, with 8 bases that match TRBD1. The CDR3 is made up of 12 amino acids. The germline gives CDR1 MDHEN, CDR2 SYDVKM. V trimming: 5 bases; J trimming: 6 bases; junction bases outside the gene matches: 3. Supplemented by reference TRBV28 and TRBJ2-7, the full variable domain reads DVKVTQSSRYLVKRTGEKVFLECVQDMDHENMFWYRQDPGLGLRLIYFSYDVKMKEKGDIPEGYSVSREKKERFSLILESASTNQTSMYLCASSTTGGEQYFGPGTRLTVT.

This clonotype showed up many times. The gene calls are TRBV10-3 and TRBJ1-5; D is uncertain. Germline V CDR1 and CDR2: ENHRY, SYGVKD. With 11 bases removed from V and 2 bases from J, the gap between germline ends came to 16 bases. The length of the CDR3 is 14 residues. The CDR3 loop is CAGVGGWGNQPQHF. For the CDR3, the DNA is TGTGCCGGTGTAGGAGGTTGGGGCAATCAGCCCCAGCATTTT.

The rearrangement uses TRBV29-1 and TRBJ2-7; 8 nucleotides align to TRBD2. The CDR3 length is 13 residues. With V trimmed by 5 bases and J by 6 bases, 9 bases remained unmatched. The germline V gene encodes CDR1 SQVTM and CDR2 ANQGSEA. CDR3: CSVSTGGSGEQYF. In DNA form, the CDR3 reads TGCAGCGTTTCTACGGGAGGGTCGGGCGAGCAGTACTTC.

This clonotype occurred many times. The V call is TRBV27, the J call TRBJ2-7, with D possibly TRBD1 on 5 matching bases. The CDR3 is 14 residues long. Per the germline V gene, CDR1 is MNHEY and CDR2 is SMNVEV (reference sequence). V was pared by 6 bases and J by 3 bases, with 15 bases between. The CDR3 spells CASSPRQKNYEQYF. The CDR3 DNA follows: TGTGCCAGCAGCCCAAGACAGAAAAACTACGAGCAGTACTTC.

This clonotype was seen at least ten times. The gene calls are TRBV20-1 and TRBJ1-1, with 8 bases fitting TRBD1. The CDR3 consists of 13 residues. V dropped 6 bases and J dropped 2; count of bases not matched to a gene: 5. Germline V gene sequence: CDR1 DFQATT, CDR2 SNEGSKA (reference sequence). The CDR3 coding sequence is TGCAGTGCAGGGGGACAGGAAAACACTGAAGCTTTCTTT. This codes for CSAGGQENTEAFF.

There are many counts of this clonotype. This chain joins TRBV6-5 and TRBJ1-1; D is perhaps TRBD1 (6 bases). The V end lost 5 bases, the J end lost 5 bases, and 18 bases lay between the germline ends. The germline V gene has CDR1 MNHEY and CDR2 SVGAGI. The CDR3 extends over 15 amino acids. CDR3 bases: TGTGCCAGCAGTGGCAAAGGGGGAGTAGTGACTGAAGCTTTCTTT. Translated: CASSGKGGVVTEAFF.

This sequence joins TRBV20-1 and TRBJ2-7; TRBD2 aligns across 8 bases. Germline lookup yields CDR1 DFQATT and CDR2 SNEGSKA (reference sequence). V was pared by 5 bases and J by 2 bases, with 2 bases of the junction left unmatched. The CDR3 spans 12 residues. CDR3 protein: CSAAGGTYEQYF. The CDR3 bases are TGCAGTGCTGCGGGAGGTACCTACGAGCAGTACTTC.

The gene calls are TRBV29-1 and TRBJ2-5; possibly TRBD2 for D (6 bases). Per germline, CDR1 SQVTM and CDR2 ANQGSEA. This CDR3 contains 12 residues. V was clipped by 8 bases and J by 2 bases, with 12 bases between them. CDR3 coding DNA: TGCAGCTCTGGGCGGGGTCAAGAGACCCAGTACTTC. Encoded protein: CSSGRGQETQYF.

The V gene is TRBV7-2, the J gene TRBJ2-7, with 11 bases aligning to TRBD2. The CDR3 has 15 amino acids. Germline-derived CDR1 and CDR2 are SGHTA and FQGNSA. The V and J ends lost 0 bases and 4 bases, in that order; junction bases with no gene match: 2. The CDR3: CASSLAGTSGYEQYF. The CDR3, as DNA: TGTGCCAGCAGCTTAGCAGGGACTAGCGGATACGAGCAGTACTTC.

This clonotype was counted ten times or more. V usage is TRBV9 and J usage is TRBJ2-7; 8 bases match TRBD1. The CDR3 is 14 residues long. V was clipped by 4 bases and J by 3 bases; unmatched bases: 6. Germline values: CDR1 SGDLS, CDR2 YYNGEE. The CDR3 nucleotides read TGTGCCAGCAGCCCTACGGACAGGGACTACGAGCAGTACTTC. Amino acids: CASSPTDRDYEQYF. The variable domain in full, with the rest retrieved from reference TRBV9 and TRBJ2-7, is DSGVTQTPKHLITATGQRVTLRCSPRSGDLSVYWYQQSLDQGLQFLIQYYNGEERAKGNILERFSAQQFPDLHSELNLSSLELGDSALYFCASSPTDRDYEQYFGPGTRLTVT.